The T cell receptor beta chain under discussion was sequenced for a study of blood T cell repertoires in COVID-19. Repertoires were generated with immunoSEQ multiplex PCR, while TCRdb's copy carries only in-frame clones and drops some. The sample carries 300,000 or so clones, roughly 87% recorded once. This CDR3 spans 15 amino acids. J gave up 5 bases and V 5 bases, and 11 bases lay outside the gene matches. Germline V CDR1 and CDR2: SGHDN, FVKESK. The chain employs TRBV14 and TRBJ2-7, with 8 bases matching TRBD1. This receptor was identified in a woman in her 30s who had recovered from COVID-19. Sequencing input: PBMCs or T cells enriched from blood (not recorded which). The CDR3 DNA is TGTGCCAGCAGCACGACTCGGACAGGGCAGGACGAGCAGTACTTC. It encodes CASSTTRTGQDEQYF.